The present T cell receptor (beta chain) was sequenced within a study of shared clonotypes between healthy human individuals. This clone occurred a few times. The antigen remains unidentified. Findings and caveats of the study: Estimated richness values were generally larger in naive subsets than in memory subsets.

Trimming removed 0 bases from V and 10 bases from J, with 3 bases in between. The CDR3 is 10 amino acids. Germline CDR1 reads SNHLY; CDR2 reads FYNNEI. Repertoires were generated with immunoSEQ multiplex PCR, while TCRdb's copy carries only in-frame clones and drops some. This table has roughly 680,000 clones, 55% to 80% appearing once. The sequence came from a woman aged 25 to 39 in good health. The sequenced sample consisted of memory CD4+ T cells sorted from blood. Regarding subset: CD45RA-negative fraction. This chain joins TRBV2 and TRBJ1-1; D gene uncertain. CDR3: CASSEAGAFF. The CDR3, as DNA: TGTGCCAGCAGTGAAGCCGGAGCTTTCTTT.